The 9 T cell receptor beta chains below were found in one sample sequenced in a study of T-cell memory formation after mild COVID-19. TCRdb re-called the 5' RACE reads through MiXCR, storing one row per CDR3 protein. Among 300,000 to 350,000 distinct CDR3 sequences listed, 12% to 15% were seen once. Material: PBMCs or a T cell subset sorted from them (not recorded which). These receptors were collected from a man between 18 and 35 years old who had mild COVID-19 (a few samples of this study predate the infection). Cell type and time point are not known.

J is TRBJ2-5 and V is TRBV15, with 10 nucleotides matching TRBD2. The V gene end was trimmed by 9 bases and the J gene end by 5 bases; junction bases not matched to a gene: 12. CDR1 and CDR2 (germline): LNHNV, YYDKDF (reference sequence). CDR3 length: 15 residues. As DNA, the CDR3 is TGTGCCACTAACAGCCCAAGCGGGGGGGTTGAGACCCAGTACTTC. Its translation: CATNSPSGGVETQYF. The variable domain in full, with the rest retrieved from reference TRBV15 and TRBJ2-5, is DAMVIQNPRYQVTQFGKPVTLSCSQTLNHNVMYWYQQKSSQAPKLLFHYYDKDFNNEADTPDNFQSRRPNTSFCFLDIRSPGLGDTAMYLCATNSPSGGVETQYFGPGTRLLVL.

V usage is TRBV24-1 and J usage is TRBJ2-2; 9 nucleotides line up with TRBD1. Germline CDR1 and CDR2: KGHDR and SFDVKD. V trimming: 5 bases; J trimming: 1 base; junction bases outside the gene matches: 4. The CDR3 consists of 16 residues. The CDR3 spells CATSGGDRVNTGELFF. The CDR3 nucleotides read TGTGCCACCAGTGGCGGGGACAGGGTGAACACCGGGGAGCTGTTTTTT.

V gene TRBV7-2 combines with J gene TRBJ1-5; the D is unclear. The V end was cut by 0 bases, the J end by 0 bases, with 3 bases between. Germline loops: CDR1 SGHTA, CDR2 FQGNSA. The CDR3 spans 14 residues. For the CDR3, the DNA is TGTGCCAGCAGCTTAGCCACTAGCAATCAGCCCCAGCATTTT. This translates into CASSLATSNQPQHF.

This clonotype was seen ten or more times. This chain uses TRBV7-2 with TRBJ1-2; the match to TRBD1 covers 7 bases. The CDR3 has 14 amino acids. The germline CDR1 and CDR2 sequences are SGHTA and FQGNSA. The V segment lost 0 bases and the J segment 4 bases; nucleotides outside the gene matches: 2. The CDR3 bases are TGTGCCAGCAGCTTAGCCAGGGACAGCTATGGCTACACCTTC. Encoded protein: CASSLARDSYGYTF.

This clonotype was observed a handful of times. The rearrangement uses TRBV5-1 and TRBJ1-6; possible D gene TRBD1, 5 bases. The CDR3 sequence is 15 residues long. V shed 0 bases and J shed 8 bases, with 12 bases lying between them. Germline CDR1 SGHRS, CDR2 YFSETQ. CDR3 nucleotide sequence: TGCGCCAGCAGCTTGGTGGGGGGATTCGATTCACCCCTCCACTTT. Protein: CASSLVGGFDSPLHF. Based on the CDR3 plus reference TRBV5-1 and TRBJ1-6, the full variable domain is KAGVTQTPRYLIKTRGQQVTLSCSPISGHRSVSWYQQTPGQGLQFLFEYFSETQRNKGNFPGRFSGRQFSNSRSEMNVSTLELGDSALYLCASSLVGGFDSPLHFGNGTRLTVT.

There are a few counts of this clonotype. This chain's CDR3 is CASSPDTQYF. Written as DNA, the CDR3 is TGTGCCAGCAGCCCCGATACGCAGTATTTT. V usage is TRBV7-2 and J usage is TRBJ2-3, with unresolved D. The CDR3 contains 10 residues. In germline, CDR1 is SGHTA, CDR2 FQGNSA. V lost 5 bases to trimming and J lost 6 bases, with 3 bases between them.

This clonotype was seen a few times. This chain uses TRBV4-2 with TRBJ1-5; D is unclear. The V end was cut by 0 bases, the J end by 1 base, with 10 bases between. The germline V gene encodes CDR1 LGHNA and CDR2 YNFKEQ. CDR3 size: 16 residues. The DNA of the CDR3 is TGTGCCAGCAGCCAAGATTCGGTACGGAGCAATCAGCCCCAGCATTTT. Its protein product is CASSQDSVRSNQPQHF.

In this sample, this clonotype turned up a few times. This chain uses TRBV24-1 with TRBJ2-1; no reliable D call. The length of the CDR3 is 12 residues. The germline V gene has CDR1 KGHDR and CDR2 SFDVKD. Trimming took 6 bases from V and 5 from J, leaving 7 bases between them. The DNA of the CDR3 is TGTGCCACCAGTACAGCCCACAATGAGCAGTTCTTC. It codes for CATSTAHNEQFF.

This clonotype was picked up a small number of times. J is TRBJ2-3 and V is TRBV6-6, with 15 bases aligning to TRBD2. The CDR3 is 16 amino acids. From germline, CDR1 is MNHNY and CDR2 SVGAGI (reference sequence). Trimming at V came to 4 bases and at J to 5 bases, leaving 4 bases not matched to a gene. CDR3 amino acids: CASSSWGLAGGDTQYF. CDR3 coding DNA: TGTGCCAGCAGTTCCTGGGGACTAGCGGGGGGAGATACGCAGTATTTT.